These 27 T cell receptor beta chains originate from one sample sequenced in a study of regulatory T cells in long-lasting Graves disease. Combining iRepertoire HTBI primers with Arm-PCR of CDR3 regions, the authors built TCR beta libraries. TCRdb re-called the multiplex PCR reads with MiXCR, one entry per CDR3 protein. The sample consists of under 800,000 distinct CDR3 sequences, 15% to 20% of them appearing once. Time point defined: newly diagnosed GD, antithyroid drugs for less than 3 months. From RNA extracted from PBMCs, the TCR library was made. These data were likewise used in another study, on T cells in Graves' hyperthyroidism and ophthalmopathy.

Material: peripheral blood mononuclear cells (PBMCs), obtained at new diagnosis, from a patient treated with antithyroid drugs. The receptors shown here come from a woman aged 30 to 39 with Graves disease.

This chain connects TRBV7-8 to TRBJ1-1; D not resolved. This CDR3 is built from 14 residues. The germline gives CDR1 SGHVS, CDR2 FQNEAQ. V lost 5 bases to trimming and J lost 5 bases, with 15 bases between them. CDR3 in DNA: TGTGCCAGCAGCGACCGGACGGGCGAGACTGAAGCTTTCTTT. Protein product: CASSDRTGETEAFF.

This clonotype occurred many times. The chain recombines TRBV28 with TRBJ2-6; D is unresolved. The CDR3 loop spans 16 amino acids. Trimming removed 9 bases at V and 0 bases at J, with 15 bases between. Germline V gene data show CDR1 as MDHEN and CDR2 as SYDVKM. CDR3 in amino acids: CARLGRNYSGANVLTF. CDR3 nucleotides: TGTGCCAGACTCGGACGGAACTACTCTGGGGCCAACGTCCTGACTTTC. Based on the CDR3 plus reference TRBV28 and TRBJ2-6, the full variable domain is DVKVTQSSRYLVKRTGEKVFLECVQDMDHENMFWYRQDPGLGLRLIYFSYDVKMKEKGDIPEGYSVSREKKERFSLILESASTNQTSMYLCARLGRNYSGANVLTFGAGSRLTVL.

The rearrangement uses TRBV20-1 and TRBJ2-4, with D possibly TRBD2 on 6 matching bases. From germline, CDR1 is DFQATT and CDR2 SNEGSKA (reference sequence). This CDR3 has 13 residues. Trimming pared 7 bases from V and 5 bases from J, leaving 15 bases between. The CDR3 DNA reads as TGCAGTGACATACGGGAGAACGAAAACATTCAGTACTTC. Translating gives CSDIRENENIQYF.

The gene calls are TRBV9 and TRBJ1-4; weak D call: TRBD1 (5 bases). Germline lookup yields CDR1 SGDLS and CDR2 YYNGEE. Trimming shortened V by 6 bases and J by 8 bases, and 17 bases separated the two germline ends. The CDR3 extends over 14 amino acids. DNA of the CDR3: TGTGCCAGCACCCCAGGGATATTAAAGGAAAAACTGTTTTTT. The encoded protein is CASTPGILKEKLFF.

There are many counts of this clonotype. The genes are TRBV28 and TRBJ1-5; D gene unclear. Germline lookup yields CDR1 MDHEN and CDR2 SYDVKM. The V gene lost 5 bases and the J gene lost 3 bases, with 5 bases spanning the gap. This CDR3 has 12 amino acids. CDR3 bases: TGTGCCAGCAGTCCACCCAATCAGCCCCAGCATTTT. Translating it yields CASSPPNQPQHF.

In this sample, this clonotype turned up many times. The chain carries TRBV27 and TRBJ1-5; 7 bases are shared with TRBD1. Looked up from germline, CDR1 is MNHEY and CDR2 is SMNVEV (reference sequence). The CDR3 is made up of 16 amino acids. J lost 2 bases, V lost 10 bases, and 14 bases had no gene match. CDR3 sequence reads: CAIHTPDRDGNQPQHF. The CDR3 bases are TGTGCCATCCATACCCCCGACAGGGATGGCAATCAGCCCCAGCATTTT.

This clonotype was detected many times. This chain uses TRBV28 with TRBJ2-3; D is ambiguous. Germline V CDR1 and CDR2: MDHEN, SYDVKM. CDR3 size: 14 residues. V gave up 6 bases and J gave up 1 base, with 11 bases separating them. In DNA form, the CDR3 reads TGTGCCAGCAGCTCGCACACTGGCACAGATACGCAGTATTTT. Translated: CASSSHTGTDTQYF.

This clonotype was counted ten times or more. The chain recombines TRBV30 with TRBJ1-1; D is possibly TRBD1 (6 bases). In germline, CDR1 is GTSNPN, CDR2 SVGIG (reference sequence). V was clipped by 4 bases and J by 4 bases, with 13 bases between them. The CDR3 covers 13 residues. In DNA form, the CDR3 reads TGTGCCTGGAAGGTAGGGGGGGTCACTGAAGCTTTCTTT. This sequence encodes CAWKVGGVTEAFF.

This clonotype was recorded at least ten times. The chain combines TRBV5-1 with TRBJ2-1, with TRBD2 matching over 9 bases. V lost 4 bases, J lost 3 bases, and 8 bases stayed unmatched. In germline, CDR1 is SGHRS, CDR2 YFSETQ. The CDR3 consists of 16 residues. DNA of the CDR3: TGCGCCAGCAGCCTGGAGGCGGGGGGGCTCTACAATGAGCAGTTCTTC. This encodes CASSLEAGGLYNEQFF.

Details on this clonotype: A much larger clone lies a single base off, so this may be a read error. V usage is TRBV14 and J usage is TRBJ1-1; D gene uncertain. The CDR3 covers 14 residues. Germline loops: CDR1 SGHDN, CDR2 FVKESK. V lost 7 bases to trimming and J lost 0 bases, with 12 bases between them. The CDR3 is CASNPPGMNTEAFF. CDR3 nucleotide sequence: TGTGCCAGCAACCCGCCGGGGATGAACACTGAAGCTTTCTTT. Drawing the rest from reference TRBV14 and TRBJ1-1, the complete variable domain is EAGVTQFPSHSVIEKGQTVTLRCDPISGHDNLYWYRRVMGKEIKFLLHFVKESKQDESGMPNNRFLAERTGGTYSTLKVQPAELEDSGVYFCASNPPGMNTEAFFGQGTRLTVV.

V usage is TRBV6-5 and J usage is TRBJ2-3; D is uncertain. Trimming stripped 2 bases from V and 4 bases from J, with 10 bases between. This CDR3 has 14 residues. In germline, CDR1 is MNHEY, CDR2 SVGAGI. CDR3 in amino acids: CASSYIYGADTQYF. As DNA, the CDR3 is TGTGCCAGCAGTTACATATATGGGGCAGATACGCAGTATTTT.

This clonotype was recorded at least ten times. The rearrangement joins TRBV5-1 to TRBJ2-1, with D perhaps matching TRBD1 or TRBD2 (5 bases each). Trimming removed 2 bases from V and 5 bases from J, with 11 bases in between. The CDR3 is 14 residues long. Germline V lookup: CDR1 SGHRS, CDR2 YFSETQ. The CDR3 DNA reads TGCGCCAGCAGCTTTCGGCAGGGAGACAATGAGCAGTTCTTC. Translating gives CASSFRQGDNEQFF.

This clonotype has a count of ten or more. The J gene is TRBJ2-4, the V gene TRBV28, with D possibly called TRBD1 or TRBD2 (5 bases each). Germline V gene data show CDR1 as MDHEN and CDR2 as SYDVKM. V lost 2 bases and J lost 6, with 20 bases in between. The CDR3 is made up of 17 amino acids. In nucleotides, the CDR3 is TGTGCCAGCAGTTTAGGTTCGGGGCCGACGTCGATAAACATTCAGTACTTC. It yields the protein CASSLGSGPTSINIQYF.

This clonotype appeared many times. V and J are TRBV7-9 and TRBJ1-5; D not resolved. The V gene's germline CDR1 is SEHNR and CDR2 FQNEAQ (reference sequence). The ends were cut back, 4 bases at V and 0 bases at J, with 7 bases in the middle. The CDR3 loop spans 14 amino acids. CDR3 sequence (DNA): TGTGCCAGCAGCTCGCAGTTTAGCAATCAGCCCCAGCATTTT. This encodes CASSSQFSNQPQHF. Full variable domain (remainder filled in from reference TRBV7-9 and TRBJ1-5): DTGVSQNPRHKITKRGQNVTFRCDPISEHNRLYWYRQTLGQGPEFLTYFQNEAQLEKSRLLSDRFSAERPKGSFSTLEIQRTEQGDSAMYLCASSSQFSNQPQHFGDGTRLSIL.

This clonotype was counted only a few times. The chain has TRBV12-3 or TRBV12-4 and TRBJ2-5; 8 bases line up with TRBD1. V trimming: 4 bases; J trimming: 3 bases; junction bases outside the gene matches: 4. The CDR3 consists of 14 residues. The CDR3 reads CASSSGQVKETQYF. The CDR3 DNA sequence: TGTGCCAGCAGTTCGGGACAGGTGAAAGAGACCCAGTACTTC.

V usage is TRBV25-1 and J usage is TRBJ2-3, with 7 bases fitting TRBD1. Germline values: CDR1 MGHDK, CDR2 SYGVNS. The CDR3 runs 15 residues. The ends lost 6 bases at V and 2 bases at J; junction bases unmatched: 8. This CDR3 reads CASREGAFPTDTQYF. The CDR3 nucleotides read TGTGCCAGCAGAGAGGGGGCCTTCCCCACAGATACGCAGTATTTT. The whole variable domain, filled in from reference TRBV25-1 and TRBJ2-3, reads EADIYQTPRYLVIGTGKKITLECSQTMGHDKMYWYQQDPGMELHLIHYSYGVNSTEKGDLSSESTVSRIRTEHFPLTLESARPSHTSQYLCASREGAFPTDTQYFGPGTRLTVL.

The chain combines TRBV11-1 with TRBJ2-7; maybe TRBD2 (5 bases). Germline assignment: CDR1 SGHAT and CDR2 FQDESV (reference sequence). The CDR3 extends over 14 amino acids. The V end lost 5 bases, the J end lost 4 bases, and 15 bases lay between the germline ends. The CDR3 DNA reads as TGTGCCAGCAGCCACTCGCCGGGATTATACGAGCAGTACTTC. It encodes CASSHSPGLYEQYF. Based on the CDR3 plus reference TRBV11-1 and TRBJ2-7, the full variable domain is EAEVAQSPRYKITEKSQAVAFWCDPISGHATLYWYRQILGQGPELLVQFQDESVVDDSQLPKDRFSAERLKGVDSTLKIQPAELGDSAMYLCASSHSPGLYEQYFGPGTRLTVT.

This chain joins TRBV20-1 and TRBJ2-3; D might be TRBD1 or TRBD2, each matching 6 bases. From germline, CDR1 is DFQATT and CDR2 SNEGSKA (reference sequence). V lost 0 bases, J lost 4 bases, and 26 bases lay in between. The CDR3 runs 19 residues. CDR3 nucleotide sequence: TGCAGTGCTAGAGATTGGGCAAGCGGTTCTCACGGGGGCCCAGATACGCAGTATTTT. Translating gives CSARDWASGSHGGPDTQYF.

There are many counts of this clonotype. The chain uses TRBV6-2 or TRBV6-3 and TRBJ1-1; D is uncertain. V shed 8 bases and J shed 11 bases, with 12 bases lying between them. Per the germline V gene, CDR1 is MNHEY and CDR2 is SVGEGT. This CDR3 is built from 10 residues. The CDR3 loop is CASQQRSAFF. CDR3 in DNA: TGTGCCAGCCAGCAACGATCGGCTTTCTTT.

This clonotype has ten or more counts. The J gene is TRBJ2-3, the V gene TRBV28; the D gene is possibly TRBD2 (5 bases). The CDR3 is 16 amino acids. Trimming cost V 5 bases and J 4 bases, with 19 bases left between them. Germline CDR1 reads MDHEN; CDR2 reads SYDVKM. This chain's CDR3 is CASSPALLGKSDTQYF. The CDR3 bases are TGTGCCAGCAGTCCCGCTTTACTAGGGAAGTCAGATACGCAGTATTTT. Full variable domain (missing parts from reference TRBV28 and TRBJ2-3): DVKVTQSSRYLVKRTGEKVFLECVQDMDHENMFWYRQDPGLGLRLIYFSYDVKMKEKGDIPEGYSVSREKKERFSLILESASTNQTSMYLCASSPALLGKSDTQYFGPGTRLTVL.

The chain carries TRBV20-1 and TRBJ2-3; 10 bases are a match to TRBD2. The CDR3 length is 14 residues. The V gene's germline CDR1 is DFQATT and CDR2 SNEGSKA (reference sequence). V shed 5 bases and J 1 base; nucleotides not matched to a gene: 3. The CDR3 region is CSALAGDGTDTQYF. The CDR3 nucleotides read TGCAGTGCTCTAGCGGGAGATGGCACAGATACGCAGTATTTT.

There are a few counts of this clonotype. The rearrangement joins TRBV19 to TRBJ2-7; possibly TRBD1 or TRBD2 for D (5 bases each). Germline lookup yields CDR1 LNHDA and CDR2 SQIVND (reference sequence). Trimming shortened V by 9 bases and J by 3 bases, and 12 bases separated the two germline ends. The CDR3 is made up of 12 amino acids. This chain's CDR3 is CASGANLYEQYF. The CDR3 DNA reads TGTGCCAGCGGGGCAAACCTCTACGAGCAGTACTTC.

The V and J genes are TRBV7-2 and TRBJ2-7; D might be TRBD1 or TRBD2, each matching 6 bases. The CDR3 runs 18 residues. The V end was cut by 4 bases, the J end by 2 bases, with 24 bases between. Germline CDR1 reads SGHTA; CDR2 reads FQGNSA. The CDR3 DNA is TGTGCCAGCAGCTCCATACCTAAAGGGACACGGGAGCCCTACGAGCAGTACTTC. This gives the protein CASSSIPKGTREPYEQYF. Full variable domain (missing parts from reference TRBV7-2 and TRBJ2-7): GAGVSQSPSNKVTEKGKDVELRCDPISGHTALYWYRQSLGQGLEFLIYFQGNSAPDKSGLPSDRFSAERTGGSVSTLTIQRTQQEDSAVYLCASSSIPKGTREPYEQYFGPGTRLTVT.

This rearrangement joins TRBV3-1 to TRBJ2-7; D perhaps matches TRBD1 (5 bases). V gave up 4 bases and J gave up 2 bases, with 9 bases separating them. The germline V gene encodes CDR1 LGHDT and CDR2 YNNKEL (reference sequence). The CDR3 is 13 residues long. CDR3 region: CASSRSRAYEQYF. The CDR3 DNA reads as TGTGCCAGCAGCCGTTCCAGGGCCTACGAGCAGTACTTC.

This clonotype was observed at least ten times. V usage is TRBV5-1 and J usage is TRBJ1-2; D gene ambiguous. V was trimmed by 0 bases and J by 4 bases, leaving 13 bases between them. The CDR3 loop spans 15 amino acids. CDR1 and CDR2 (germline): SGHRS, YFSETQ. The CDR3 DNA reads TGCGCCAGCAGCTTGGCCTCGGAACAGACCTATGGCTACACCTTC. Translated: CASSLASEQTYGYTF.

This clonotype was recorded many times. V and J are TRBV7-2 and TRBJ1-6; D unresolved. Germline CDR1 reads SGHTA; CDR2 reads FQGNSA. The CDR3 is 15 residues long. The V end lost 4 bases, the J end lost 7 bases, and 14 bases lay between the germline ends. CDR3 bases: TGTGCCAGCAGCTCTCGAACCGACCGGAATTCACCCCTCCACTTT. It codes for CASSSRTDRNSPLHF.

The rearrangement uses TRBV7-9 and TRBJ1-1; maybe TRBD1 (6 bases). CDR1 is SEHNR, CDR2 FQNEAQ, per germline (reference sequence). CDR3 size: 13 residues. Trimming cost V 8 bases and J 1 base, with 11 bases left between them. CDR3 sequence: CASGQGWNTEAFF. The CDR3 DNA sequence: TGTGCCAGCGGGCAGGGGTGGAACACTGAAGCTTTCTTT.